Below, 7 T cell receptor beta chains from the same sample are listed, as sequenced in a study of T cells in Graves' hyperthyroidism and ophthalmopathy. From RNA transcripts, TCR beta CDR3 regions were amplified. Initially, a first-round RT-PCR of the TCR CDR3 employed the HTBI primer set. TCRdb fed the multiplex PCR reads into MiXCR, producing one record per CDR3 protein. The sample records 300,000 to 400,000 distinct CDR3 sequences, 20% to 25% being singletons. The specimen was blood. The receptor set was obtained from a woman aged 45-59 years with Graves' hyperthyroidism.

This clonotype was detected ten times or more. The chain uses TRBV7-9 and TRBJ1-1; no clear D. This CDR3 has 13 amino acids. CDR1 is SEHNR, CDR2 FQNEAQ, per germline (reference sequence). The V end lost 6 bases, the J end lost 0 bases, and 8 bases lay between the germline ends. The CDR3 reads CASSDVLNTEAFF. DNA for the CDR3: TGTGCCAGCAGTGACGTATTGAACACTGAAGCTTTCTTT.

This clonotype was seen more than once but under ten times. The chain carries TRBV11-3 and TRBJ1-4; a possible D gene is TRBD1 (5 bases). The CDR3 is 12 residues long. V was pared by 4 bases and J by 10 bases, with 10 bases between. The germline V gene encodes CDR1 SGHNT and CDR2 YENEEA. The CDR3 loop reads CASSSFQGKLFF. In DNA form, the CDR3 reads TGTGCCAGCAGCTCGTTCCAGGGAAAACTGTTTTTT. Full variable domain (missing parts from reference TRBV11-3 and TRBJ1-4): EAGVVQSPRYKIIEKKQPVAFWCNPISGHNTLYWYLQNLGQGPELLIRYENEEAVDDSQLPKDRFSAERLKGVDSTLKIQPAELGDSAVYLCASSSFQGKLFFGSGTQLSVL.

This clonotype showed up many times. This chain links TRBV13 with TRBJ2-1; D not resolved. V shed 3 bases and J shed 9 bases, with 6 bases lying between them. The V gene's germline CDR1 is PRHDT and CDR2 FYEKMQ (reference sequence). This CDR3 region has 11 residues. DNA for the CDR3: TGTGCCAGCAGCTTTAGTGGTGAGCAGTTCTTC. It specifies CASSFSGEQFF. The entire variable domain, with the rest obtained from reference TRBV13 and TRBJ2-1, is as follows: AAGVIQSPRHLIKEKRETATLKCYPIPRHDTVYWYQQGPGQDPQFLISFYEKMQSDKGSIPDRFSAQQFSDYHSELNMSSLELGDSALYFCASSFSGEQFFGPGTRLTVL.

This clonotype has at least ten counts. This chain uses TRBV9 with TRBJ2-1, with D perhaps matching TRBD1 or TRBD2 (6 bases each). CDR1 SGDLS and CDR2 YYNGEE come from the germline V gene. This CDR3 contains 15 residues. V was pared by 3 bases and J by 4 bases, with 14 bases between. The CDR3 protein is CASSGRRGDYNEQFF. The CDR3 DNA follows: TGTGCCAGCAGCGGGCGGAGGGGGGATTACAATGAGCAGTTCTTC.

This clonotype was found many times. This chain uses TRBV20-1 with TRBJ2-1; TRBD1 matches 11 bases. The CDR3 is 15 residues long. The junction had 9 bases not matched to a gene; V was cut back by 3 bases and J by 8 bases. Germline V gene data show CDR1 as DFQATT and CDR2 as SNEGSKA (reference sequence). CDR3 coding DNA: TGCAGTGCTAGGTTCCGGACAGGGGGCTCATATGAGCAGTTCTTC. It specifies CSARFRTGGSYEQFF.

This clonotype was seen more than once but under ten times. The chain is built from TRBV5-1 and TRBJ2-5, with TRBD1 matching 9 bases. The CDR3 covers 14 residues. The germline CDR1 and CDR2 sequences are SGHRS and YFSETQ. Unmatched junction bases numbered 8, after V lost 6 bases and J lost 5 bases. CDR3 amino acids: CASTRTGASETQYF. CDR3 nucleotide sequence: TGCGCCAGCACCAGGACAGGGGCGAGCGAGACCCAGTACTTC.

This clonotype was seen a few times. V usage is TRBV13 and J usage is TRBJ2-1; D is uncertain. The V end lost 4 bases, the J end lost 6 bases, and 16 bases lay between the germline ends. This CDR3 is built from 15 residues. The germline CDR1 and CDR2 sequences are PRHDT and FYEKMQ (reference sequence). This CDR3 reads CASSWALVGFNEQFF. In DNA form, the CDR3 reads TGTGCCAGCAGCTGGGCTTTAGTTGGGTTCAATGAGCAGTTCTTC.